The rows below give T cell receptor beta chains drawn from one sample of a study of naive and memory T cell subsets. Via MiXCR, TCRdb re-called the UMI-ligation and nested PCR reads, giving one row per CDR3 protein. The sample carries about 23,000 distinct CDR3 sequences, approximately 8.8% recorded once. The material sequenced was central memory CD8+ T cells from blood. These receptors came from a human donor in good health. CDR3s leave out the opening cysteine and the closing phenylalanine or tryptophan.

v_gene: TRBV7-2; j_gene: TRBJ2-3; len: 14; CDR3aa: ASGYLAGGPTDTQY
v_gene: TRBV6-5; j_gene: TRBJ2-3; len: 11; CDR3aa: ASSYSDTDTQY
v_gene: TRBV20-1; j_gene: TRBJ2-1; len: 12; CDR3aa: SARGSNFLNEQF
v_gene: TRBV10-3; j_gene: TRBJ2-3; len: 17; CDR3aa: AISESGTSGIESTDTQY
v_gene: TRBV20-1; j_gene: TRBJ2-5; len: 12; CDR3aa: SARAGGGGETQY
v_gene: TRBV3-1; j_gene: TRBJ2-1; len: 16; CDR3aa: ASSQDWAAASSYNEQF
v_gene: TRBV28; j_gene: TRBJ2-2; len: 13; CDR3aa: ASSPSSFESGELF
v_gene: TRBV6-5; j_gene: TRBJ1-6; len: 12; CDR3aa: ASSLGGLGSPLH
v_gene: TRBV20-1; j_gene: TRBJ2-5; len: 15; CDR3aa: SAKLAGTSGFQETQY
v_gene: TRBV28; j_gene: TRBJ2-7; len: 12; CDR3aa: ASSFETGSYEQY
v_gene: TRBV7-2; j_gene: TRBJ1-4; len: 12; CDR3aa: ASSLGPEYEKLF
v_gene: TRBV29-1; j_gene: TRBJ1-5; len: 13; CDR3aa: SVEDGAGGNQPQH
v_gene: TRBV20-1; j_gene: TRBJ2-5; len: 15; CDR3aa: SARDSFGLAGQETQY
v_gene: TRBV6-2/TRBV6-3; j_gene: TRBJ1-5; len: 12; CDR3aa: ASGPRGNHQPQH
v_gene: TRBV29-1; j_gene: TRBJ2-7; len: 13; CDR3aa: SVEDSGAGAYEQY
v_gene: TRBV24-1; j_gene: TRBJ2-1; len: 14; CDR3aa: ATSDPRTGGQNEQF
v_gene: TRBV2; j_gene: TRBJ2-7; len: 12; CDR3aa: ASSETSGTYEQY
v_gene: TRBV11-2; j_gene: TRBJ2-1; len: 14; CDR3aa: ASSLELAGAYNEQF
v_gene: TRBV28; j_gene: TRBJ2-7; len: 17; CDR3aa: ASTLTLTGRSISSYEQY
v_gene: TRBV6-4; j_gene: TRBJ2-1; len: 12; CDR3aa: ASSESGTNNEQF
v_gene: TRBV28; j_gene: TRBJ1-5; len: 14; CDR3aa: ASSLSSLQAGQPQH
v_gene: TRBV7-2; j_gene: TRBJ2-5; len: 13; CDR3aa: ASSLRDRDIETQY
v_gene: TRBV9; j_gene: TRBJ2-3; len: 14; CDR3aa: ASSVGLGRSTDTQY
v_gene: TRBV29-1; j_gene: TRBJ1-2; len: 12; CDR3aa: SVQTGSYNYGYT
v_gene: TRBV6-2/TRBV6-3; j_gene: TRBJ2-2; len: 13; CDR3aa: ASSYWGTSPGELF